The sequence of this T cell receptor (beta chain) was determined in a study of blood T cell repertoires in COVID-19. The wider study: The cDNA or gDNA used as material had been derived from T cells, B-cell-depleted T cells, or PBMCs.

In the original processing: Estimated nucleated cell counts came from reference gene primer amplification. Measured with immunoSEQ multiplex PCR; TCRdb has only the in-frame clones, and not every one. V and J calls and clone size are copied from that table; D and trimming were computed from the DNA. The data contain about 170,000 clones, approximately 89% of them singletons. Germline CDR1 SGHAT, CDR2 FQNNGV. The CDR3 sequence is 12 residues long. The V end lost 5 bases, the J end lost 9 bases, and 11 bases lay between the germline ends. This receptor was identified in a woman under 30 who had recovered from COVID-19. The chain couples TRBV11-2 to TRBJ1-5; D gene ambiguous. The sequenced sample consisted of PBMCs or T cells enriched from blood (not recorded which). The CDR3 is CASSLPRGPQHF. CDR3 sequence (DNA): TGTGCCAGCAGCCTACCTAGAGGGCCCCAGCATTTT.